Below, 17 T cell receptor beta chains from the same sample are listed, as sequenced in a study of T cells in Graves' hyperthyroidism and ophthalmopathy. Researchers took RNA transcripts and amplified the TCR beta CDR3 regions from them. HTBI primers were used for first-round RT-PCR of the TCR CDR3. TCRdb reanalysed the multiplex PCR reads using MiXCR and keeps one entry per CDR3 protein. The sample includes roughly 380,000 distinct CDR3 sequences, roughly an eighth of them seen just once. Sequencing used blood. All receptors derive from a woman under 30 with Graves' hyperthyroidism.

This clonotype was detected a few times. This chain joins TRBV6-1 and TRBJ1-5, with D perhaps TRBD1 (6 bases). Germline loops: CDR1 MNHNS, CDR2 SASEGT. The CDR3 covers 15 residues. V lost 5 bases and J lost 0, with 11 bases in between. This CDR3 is CASSTNRDSNQPQHF. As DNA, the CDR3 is TGTGCCAGCAGTACTAACAGGGATAGCAATCAGCCCCAGCATTTT.

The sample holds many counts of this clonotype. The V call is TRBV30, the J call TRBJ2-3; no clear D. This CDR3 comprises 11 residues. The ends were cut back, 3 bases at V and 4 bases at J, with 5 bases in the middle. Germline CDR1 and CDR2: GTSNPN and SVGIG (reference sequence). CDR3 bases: TGTGCCTGGAGACGCGCAGATACGCAGTATTTT. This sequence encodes CAWRRADTQYF.

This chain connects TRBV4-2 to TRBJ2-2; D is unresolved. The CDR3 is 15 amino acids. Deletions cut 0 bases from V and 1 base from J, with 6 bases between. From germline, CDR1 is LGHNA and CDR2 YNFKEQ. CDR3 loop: CASSQDEKNTGELFF. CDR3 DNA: TGTGCCAGCAGCCAAGACGAGAAGAACACCGGGGAGCTGTTTTTT.

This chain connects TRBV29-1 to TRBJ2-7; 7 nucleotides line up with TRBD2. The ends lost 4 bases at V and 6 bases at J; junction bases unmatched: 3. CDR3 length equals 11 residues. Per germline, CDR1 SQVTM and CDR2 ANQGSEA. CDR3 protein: CSVGGGVEQYF. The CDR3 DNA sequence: TGCAGCGTTGGGGGGGGGGTCGAGCAGTACTTC.

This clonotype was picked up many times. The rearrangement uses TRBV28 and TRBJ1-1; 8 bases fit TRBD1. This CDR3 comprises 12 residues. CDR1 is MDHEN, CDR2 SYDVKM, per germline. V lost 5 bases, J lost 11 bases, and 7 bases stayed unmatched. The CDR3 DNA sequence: TGTGCCAGCAGTCGACAGGGGTCGGGGGCTTTCTTT. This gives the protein CASSRQGSGAFF. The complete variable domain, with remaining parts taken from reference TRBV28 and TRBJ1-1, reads DVKVTQSSRYLVKRTGEKVFLECVQDMDHENMFWYRQDPGLGLRLIYFSYDVKMKEKGDIPEGYSVSREKKERFSLILESASTNQTSMYLCASSRQGSGAFFGQGTRLTVV.

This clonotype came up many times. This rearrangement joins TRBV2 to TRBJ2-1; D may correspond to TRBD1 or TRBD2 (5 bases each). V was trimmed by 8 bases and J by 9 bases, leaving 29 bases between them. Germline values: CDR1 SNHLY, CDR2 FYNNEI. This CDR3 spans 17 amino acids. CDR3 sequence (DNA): TGTGCCAGCGAAGACTTCGGCGGGCGAGGGGCATTTGTTGAGCAGTTCTTC. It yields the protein CASEDFGGRGAFVEQFF.

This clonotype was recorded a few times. The CDR3 protein is CASSQSRLAGASSYNEQFF. DNA of the CDR3: TGTGCCAGCAGCCAAAGTCGGCTAGCGGGAGCTAGCTCCTACAATGAGCAGTTCTTC. The genes are TRBV7-8 and TRBJ2-1; TRBD2 agrees at 10 bases. Germline V gene data show CDR1 as SGHVS and CDR2 as FQNEAQ. This CDR3 is built from 19 residues. After removal of 5 bases from V and 0 bases from J, the junction contained 13 bases not matched to a gene.

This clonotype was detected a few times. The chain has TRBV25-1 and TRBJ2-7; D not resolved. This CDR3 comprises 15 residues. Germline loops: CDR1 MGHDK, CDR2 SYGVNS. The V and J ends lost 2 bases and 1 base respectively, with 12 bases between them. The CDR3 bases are TGTGCCAGCAGTGAACCGGCGAGTGGGTCCTACGAGCAGTACTTC. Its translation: CASSEPASGSYEQYF.

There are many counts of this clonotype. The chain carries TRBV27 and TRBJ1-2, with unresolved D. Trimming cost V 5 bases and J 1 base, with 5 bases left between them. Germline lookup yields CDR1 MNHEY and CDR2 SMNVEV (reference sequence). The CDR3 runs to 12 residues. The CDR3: CASSHLNYGYTF. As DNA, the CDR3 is TGTGCCAGCAGTCACCTTAACTATGGCTACACCTTC.

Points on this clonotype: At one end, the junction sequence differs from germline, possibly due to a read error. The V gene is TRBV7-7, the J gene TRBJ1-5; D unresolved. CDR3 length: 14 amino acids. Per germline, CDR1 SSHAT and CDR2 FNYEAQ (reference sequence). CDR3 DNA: TGTGCTAGCAATCCCCTCCAAAGCAATCAGCCCCAGCATTTT. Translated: CASNPLQSNQPQHF. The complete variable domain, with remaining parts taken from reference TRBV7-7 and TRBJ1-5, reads GAGVSQSPRYKVTKRGQDVTLRCDPISSHATLYWYQQALGQGPEFLTYFNYEAQPDKSGLPSDRFSAERPEGSISTLTIQRTEQRDSAMYRCASNPLQSNQPQHFGDGTRLSIL.

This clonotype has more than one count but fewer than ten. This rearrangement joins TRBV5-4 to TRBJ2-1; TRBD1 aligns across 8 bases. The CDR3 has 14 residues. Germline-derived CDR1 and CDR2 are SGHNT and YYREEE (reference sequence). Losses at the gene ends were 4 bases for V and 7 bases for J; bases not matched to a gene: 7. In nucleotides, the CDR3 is TGTGCCAGCAGCCCAGGGGACAGGCAGAATGAGCAGTTCTTC. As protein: CASSPGDRQNEQFF.

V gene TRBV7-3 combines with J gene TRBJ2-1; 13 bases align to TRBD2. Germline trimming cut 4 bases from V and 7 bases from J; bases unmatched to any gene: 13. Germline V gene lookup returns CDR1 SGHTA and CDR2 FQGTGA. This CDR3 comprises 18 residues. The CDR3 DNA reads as TGTGCCAGCAGCTCGGCACCCGGGACTAGCGGGAATGTAAATGAGCAGTTCTTC. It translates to CASSSAPGTSGNVNEQFF.

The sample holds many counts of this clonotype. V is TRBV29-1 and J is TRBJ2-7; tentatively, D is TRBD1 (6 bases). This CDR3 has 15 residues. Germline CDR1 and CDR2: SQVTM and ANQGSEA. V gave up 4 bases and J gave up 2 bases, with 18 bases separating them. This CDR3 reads CSVVLPDSQTYEQYF. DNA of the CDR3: TGCAGCGTTGTACTTCCGGACAGCCAAACCTACGAGCAGTACTTC.

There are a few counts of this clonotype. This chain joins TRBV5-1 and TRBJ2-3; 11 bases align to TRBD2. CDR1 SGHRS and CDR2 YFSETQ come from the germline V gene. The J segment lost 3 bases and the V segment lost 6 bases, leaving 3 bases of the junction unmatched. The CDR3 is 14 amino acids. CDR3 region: CASMGLAATDTQYF. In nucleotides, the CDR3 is TGCGCCAGCATGGGACTAGCGGCAACAGATACGCAGTATTTT.

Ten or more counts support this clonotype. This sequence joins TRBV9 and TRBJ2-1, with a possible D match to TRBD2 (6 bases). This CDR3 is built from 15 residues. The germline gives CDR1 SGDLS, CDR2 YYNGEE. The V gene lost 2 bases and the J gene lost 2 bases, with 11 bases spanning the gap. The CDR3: CASSVGGNAYNEQFF. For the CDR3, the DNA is TGTGCCAGCAGCGTCGGCGGGAATGCCTACAATGAGCAGTTCTTC. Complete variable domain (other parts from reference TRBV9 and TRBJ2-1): DSGVTQTPKHLITATGQRVTLRCSPRSGDLSVYWYQQSLDQGLQFLIQYYNGEERAKGNILERFSAQQFPDLHSELNLSSLELGDSALYFCASSVGGNAYNEQFFGPGTRLTVL.

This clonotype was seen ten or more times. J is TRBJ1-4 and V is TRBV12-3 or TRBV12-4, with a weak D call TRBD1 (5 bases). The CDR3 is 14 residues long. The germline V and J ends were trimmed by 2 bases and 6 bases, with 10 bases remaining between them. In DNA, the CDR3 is TGTGCCAGCAGTTTACGGGGGATCGATGAAAAACTGTTTTTT. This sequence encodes CASSLRGIDEKLFF.

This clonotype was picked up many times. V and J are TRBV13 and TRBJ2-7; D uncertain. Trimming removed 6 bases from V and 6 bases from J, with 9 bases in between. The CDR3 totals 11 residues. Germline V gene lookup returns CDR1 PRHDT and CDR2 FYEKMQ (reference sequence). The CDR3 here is CASRESGEQYF. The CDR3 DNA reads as TGTGCCAGCAGGGAATCAGGCGAGCAGTACTTC.